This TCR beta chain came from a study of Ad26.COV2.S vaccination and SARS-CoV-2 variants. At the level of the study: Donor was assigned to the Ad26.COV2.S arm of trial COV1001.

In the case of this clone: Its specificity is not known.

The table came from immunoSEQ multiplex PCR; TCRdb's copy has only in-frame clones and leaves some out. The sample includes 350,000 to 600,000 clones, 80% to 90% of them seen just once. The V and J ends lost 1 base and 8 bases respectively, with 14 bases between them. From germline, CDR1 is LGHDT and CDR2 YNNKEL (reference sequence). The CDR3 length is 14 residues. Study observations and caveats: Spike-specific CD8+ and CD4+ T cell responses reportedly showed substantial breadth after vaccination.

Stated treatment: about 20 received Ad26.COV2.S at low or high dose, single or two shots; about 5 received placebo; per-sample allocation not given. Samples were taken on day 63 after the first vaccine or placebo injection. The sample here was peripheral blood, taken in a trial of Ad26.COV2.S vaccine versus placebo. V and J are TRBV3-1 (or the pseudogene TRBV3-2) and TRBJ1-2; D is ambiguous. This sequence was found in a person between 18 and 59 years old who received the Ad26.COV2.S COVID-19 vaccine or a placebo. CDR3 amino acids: CASSQARAGWGYTF. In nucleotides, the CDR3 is TGTGCCAGCAGCCAAGCGAGGGCAGGATGGGGCTACACCTTC.